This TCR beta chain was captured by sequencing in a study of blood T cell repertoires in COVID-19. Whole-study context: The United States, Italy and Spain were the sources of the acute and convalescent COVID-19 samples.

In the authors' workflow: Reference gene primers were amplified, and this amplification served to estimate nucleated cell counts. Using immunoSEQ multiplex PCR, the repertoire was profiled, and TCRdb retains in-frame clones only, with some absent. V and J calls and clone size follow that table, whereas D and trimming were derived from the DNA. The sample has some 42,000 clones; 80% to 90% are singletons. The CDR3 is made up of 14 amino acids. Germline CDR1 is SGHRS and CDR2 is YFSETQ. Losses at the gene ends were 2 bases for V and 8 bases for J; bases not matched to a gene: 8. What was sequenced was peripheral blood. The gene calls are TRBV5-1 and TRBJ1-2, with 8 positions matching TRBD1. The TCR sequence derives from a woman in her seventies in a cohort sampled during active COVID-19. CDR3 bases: TGCGCCAGCAGCTTAGACGACAGGGGAGGCGGCTACACCTTC. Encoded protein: CASSLDDRGGGYTF.